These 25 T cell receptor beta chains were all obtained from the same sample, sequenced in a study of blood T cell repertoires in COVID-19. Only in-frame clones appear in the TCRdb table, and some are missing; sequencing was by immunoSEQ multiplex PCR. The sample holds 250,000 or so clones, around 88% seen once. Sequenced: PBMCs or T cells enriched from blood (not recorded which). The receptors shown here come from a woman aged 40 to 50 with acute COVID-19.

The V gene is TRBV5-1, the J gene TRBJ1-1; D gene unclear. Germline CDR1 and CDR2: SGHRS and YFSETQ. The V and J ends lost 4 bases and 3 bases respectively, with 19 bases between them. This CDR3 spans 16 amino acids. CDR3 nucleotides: TGCGCCAGCAGCGCGAAAACGGGTGCCAGAGACACTGAAGCTTTCTTT. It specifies CASSAKTGARDTEAFF.

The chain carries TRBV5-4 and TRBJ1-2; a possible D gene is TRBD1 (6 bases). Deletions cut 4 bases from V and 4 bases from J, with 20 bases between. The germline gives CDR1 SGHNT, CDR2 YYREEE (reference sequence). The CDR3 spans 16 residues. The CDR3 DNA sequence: TGTGCCAGCAGCCCCGGACAGAGTCCGCCCAGCTATGGCTACACCTTC. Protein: CASSPGQSPPSYGYTF.

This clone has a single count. The DNA of the CDR3 is TGTGCCACCGGGGGGGGTACAGGGACGACCTACAATGAGCAGTTCTTC. Amino acids: CATGGGTGTTYNEQFF. This sequence joins TRBV24-1 and TRBJ2-1; perhaps TRBD2 as D (7 bases). Germline V gene data show CDR1 as KGHDR and CDR2 as SFDVKD. The CDR3 runs to 16 residues. The V end was cut by 9 bases, the J end by 2 bases, with 19 bases between.

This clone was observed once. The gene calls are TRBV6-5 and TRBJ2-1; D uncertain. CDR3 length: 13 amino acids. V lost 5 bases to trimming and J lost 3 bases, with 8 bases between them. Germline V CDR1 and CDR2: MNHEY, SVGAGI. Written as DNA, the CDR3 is TGTGCCAGCAGTCAACCCTACTACAATGAGCAGTTCTTC. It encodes CASSQPYYNEQFF.

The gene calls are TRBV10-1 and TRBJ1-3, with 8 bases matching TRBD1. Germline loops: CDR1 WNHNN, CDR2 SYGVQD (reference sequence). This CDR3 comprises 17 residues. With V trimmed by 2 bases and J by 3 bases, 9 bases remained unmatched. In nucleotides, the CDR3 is TGCGCCAGCAGTGAGCCGGAACAGGGGGGGAGTGGAAACACCATATATTTT. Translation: CASSEPEQGGSGNTIYF.

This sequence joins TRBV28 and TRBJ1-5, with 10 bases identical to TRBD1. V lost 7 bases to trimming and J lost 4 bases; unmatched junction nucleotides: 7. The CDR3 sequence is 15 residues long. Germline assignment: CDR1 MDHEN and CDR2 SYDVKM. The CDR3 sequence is CASNPPGQGNQPQHF. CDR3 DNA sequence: TGTGCCAGCAACCCACCGGGACAGGGGAATCAGCCCCAGCATTTT.

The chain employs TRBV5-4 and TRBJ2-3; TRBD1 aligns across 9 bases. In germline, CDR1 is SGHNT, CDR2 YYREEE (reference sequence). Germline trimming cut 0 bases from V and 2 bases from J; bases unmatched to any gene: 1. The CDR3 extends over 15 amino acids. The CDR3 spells CASSLGTGATDTQYF. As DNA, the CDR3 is TGTGCCAGCAGCTTGGGGACAGGGGCCACAGATACGCAGTATTTT.

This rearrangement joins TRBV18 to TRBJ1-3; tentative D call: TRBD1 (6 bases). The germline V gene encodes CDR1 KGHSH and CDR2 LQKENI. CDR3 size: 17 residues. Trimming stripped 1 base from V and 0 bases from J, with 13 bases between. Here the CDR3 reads CASSPLGHTSSGNTIYF. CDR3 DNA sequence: TGTGCCAGCTCACCACTGGGACATACGAGCTCTGGAAACACCATATATTTT.

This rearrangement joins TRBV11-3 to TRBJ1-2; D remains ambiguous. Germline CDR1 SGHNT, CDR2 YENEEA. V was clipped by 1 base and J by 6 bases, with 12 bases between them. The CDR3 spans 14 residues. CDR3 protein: CASSLVPGYDGYTF. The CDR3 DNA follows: TGTGCCAGCAGCTTAGTTCCAGGTTACGATGGCTACACCTTC.

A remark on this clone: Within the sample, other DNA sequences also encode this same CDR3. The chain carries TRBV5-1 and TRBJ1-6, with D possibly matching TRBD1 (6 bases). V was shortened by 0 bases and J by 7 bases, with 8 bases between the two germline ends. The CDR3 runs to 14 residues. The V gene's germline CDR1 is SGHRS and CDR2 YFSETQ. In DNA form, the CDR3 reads TGCGCCAGCAGCTTGGAAGGGGGAAATTCACCCCTCCACTTT. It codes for CASSLEGGNSPLHF.

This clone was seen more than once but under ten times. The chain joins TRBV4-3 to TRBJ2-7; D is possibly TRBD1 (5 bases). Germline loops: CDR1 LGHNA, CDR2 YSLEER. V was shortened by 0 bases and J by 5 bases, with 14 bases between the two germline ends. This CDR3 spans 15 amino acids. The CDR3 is CASSQELSRVNEQYF. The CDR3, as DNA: TGCGCCAGCAGCCAAGAGCTCAGCAGGGTCAACGAGCAGTACTTC.

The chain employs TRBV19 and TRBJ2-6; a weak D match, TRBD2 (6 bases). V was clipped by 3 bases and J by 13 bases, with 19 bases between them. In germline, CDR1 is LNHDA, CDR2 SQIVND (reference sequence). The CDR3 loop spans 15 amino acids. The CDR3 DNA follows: TGTGCCAGTAGTATGGGAGGTTTGGCCCCCTCTGTCCTGACTTTC. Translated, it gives CASSMGGLAPSVLTF.

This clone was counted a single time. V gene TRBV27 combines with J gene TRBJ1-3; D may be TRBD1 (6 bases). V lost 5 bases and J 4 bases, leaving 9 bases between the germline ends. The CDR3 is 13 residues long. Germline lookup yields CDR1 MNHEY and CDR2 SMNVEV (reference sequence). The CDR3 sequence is CASSPGVGNTIYF. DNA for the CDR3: TGTGCCAGCAGTCCAGGGGTAGGAAACACCATATATTTT.

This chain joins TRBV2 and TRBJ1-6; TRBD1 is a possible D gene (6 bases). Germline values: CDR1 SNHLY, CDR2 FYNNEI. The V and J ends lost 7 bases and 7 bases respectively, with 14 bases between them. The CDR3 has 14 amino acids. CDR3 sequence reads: CASKLIGGNSPLHF. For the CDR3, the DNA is TGTGCCAGCAAACTCATTGGGGGCAATTCACCCCTCCACTTT.

This CDR3 reads CASSSGQGVSPLHF. The CDR3 region has the DNA TGTGCCAGCAGCTCCGGACAGGGGGTCTCACCCCTCCACTTT. This chain connects TRBV6-5 to TRBJ1-6, with 10 positions matching TRBD1. The V gene's germline CDR1 is MNHEY and CDR2 SVGAGI. V dropped 6 bases and J dropped 10; count of bases not matched to a gene: 6. This CDR3 spans 14 amino acids.

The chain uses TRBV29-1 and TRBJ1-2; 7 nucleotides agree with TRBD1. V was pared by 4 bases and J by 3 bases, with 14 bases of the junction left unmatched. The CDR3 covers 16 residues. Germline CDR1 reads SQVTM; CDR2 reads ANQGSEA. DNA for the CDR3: TGCAGCGTTGGGAGACAGGGTGTTCGGAAGGACTATGGCTACACCTTC. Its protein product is CSVGRQGVRKDYGYTF.

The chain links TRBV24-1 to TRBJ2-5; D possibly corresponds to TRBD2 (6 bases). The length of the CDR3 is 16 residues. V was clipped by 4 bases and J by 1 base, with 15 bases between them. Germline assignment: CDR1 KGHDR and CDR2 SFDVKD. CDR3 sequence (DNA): TGTGCCACCAGTGACCCTAAGGCGGGGTCCCAAGAGACCCAGTACTTC. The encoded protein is CATSDPKAGSQETQYF.

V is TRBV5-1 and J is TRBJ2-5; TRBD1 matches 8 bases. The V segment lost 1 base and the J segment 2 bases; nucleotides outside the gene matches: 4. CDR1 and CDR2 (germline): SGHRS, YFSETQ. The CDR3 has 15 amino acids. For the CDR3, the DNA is TGCGCCAGCAGCTTGTCAGGGGGCCATCAAGAGACCCAGTACTTC. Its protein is CASSLSGGHQETQYF.

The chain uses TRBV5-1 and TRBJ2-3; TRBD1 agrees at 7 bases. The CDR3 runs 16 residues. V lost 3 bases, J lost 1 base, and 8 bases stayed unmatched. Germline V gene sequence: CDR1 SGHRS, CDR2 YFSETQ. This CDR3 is CASSSGTALRTDTQYF. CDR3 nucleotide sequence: TGCGCCAGCAGCTCCGGGACAGCTCTTCGCACAGATACGCAGTATTTT.

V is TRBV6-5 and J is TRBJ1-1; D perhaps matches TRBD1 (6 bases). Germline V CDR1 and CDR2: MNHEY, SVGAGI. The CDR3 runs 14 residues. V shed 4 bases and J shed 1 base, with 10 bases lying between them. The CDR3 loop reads CASSSTGQNTEAFF. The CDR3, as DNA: TGTGCCAGCAGTTCAACAGGGCAGAACACTGAAGCTTTCTTT.

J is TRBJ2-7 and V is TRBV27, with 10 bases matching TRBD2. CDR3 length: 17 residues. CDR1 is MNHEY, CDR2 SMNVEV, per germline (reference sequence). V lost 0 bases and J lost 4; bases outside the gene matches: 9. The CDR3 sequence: CASSLSRPGLADYEQYV. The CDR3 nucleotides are TGTGCCAGCAGTTTATCGAGGCCCGGACTAGCGGATTACGAGCAGTACGTC.

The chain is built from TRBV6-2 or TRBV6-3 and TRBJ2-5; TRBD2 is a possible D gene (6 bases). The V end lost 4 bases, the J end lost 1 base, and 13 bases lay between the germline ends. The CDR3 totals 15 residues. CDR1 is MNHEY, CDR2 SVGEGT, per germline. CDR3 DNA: TGTGCCAGCAGTTCCTCCCGACTAGTCCAAGAGACCCAGTACTTC. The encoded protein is CASSSSRLVQETQYF.

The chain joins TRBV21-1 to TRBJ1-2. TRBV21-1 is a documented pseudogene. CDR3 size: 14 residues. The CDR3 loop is CASSIERRVWTLYF. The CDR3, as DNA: TGTGCCAGCAGCATAGAAAGGAGGGTCTGGACCCTCTACTTC.

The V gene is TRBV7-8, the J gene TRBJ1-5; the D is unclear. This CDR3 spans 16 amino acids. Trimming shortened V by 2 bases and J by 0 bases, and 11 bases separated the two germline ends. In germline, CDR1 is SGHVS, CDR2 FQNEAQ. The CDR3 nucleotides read TGTGCCAGCAGCTTATGGGCAGCTCATAGCAATCAGCCCCAGCATTTT. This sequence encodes CASSLWAAHSNQPQHF. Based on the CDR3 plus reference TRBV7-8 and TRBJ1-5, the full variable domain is GAGVSQSPRYKVAKRGQDVALRCDPISGHVSLFWYQQALGQGPEFLTYFQNEAQLDKSGLPSDRFFAERPEGSVSTLKIQRTQQEDSAVYLCASSLWAAHSNQPQHFGDGTRLSIL.

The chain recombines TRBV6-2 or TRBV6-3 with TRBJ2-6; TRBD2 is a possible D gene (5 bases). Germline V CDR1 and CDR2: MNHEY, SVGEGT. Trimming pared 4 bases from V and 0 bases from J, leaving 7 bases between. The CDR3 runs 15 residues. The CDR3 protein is CASSSSGSGANVLTF. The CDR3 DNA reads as TGTGCCAGCAGTTCGAGCGGCTCTGGGGCCAACGTCCTGACTTTC.